This T cell receptor (beta chain) was sequenced in a study of blood T cell repertoires in COVID-19. At the level of the study: The United States, Italy and Spain supplied acute and convalescent COVID-19 samples. Sample material is recorded as cDNA or gDNA derived from T cells, B-cell-depleted T cells, or PBMCs.

This table comes from immunoSEQ multiplex PCR, and its TCRdb copy is limited to in-frame clones, with some not included. This table has roughly 120,000 clones, over 80% appearing once. The CDR3 sequence is 16 residues long. Trimming removed 2 bases from V and 3 bases from J; junction bases left unmatched: 7. Germline V gene sequence: CDR1 LNHNV, CDR2 YYDKDF (reference sequence). The chain uses TRBV15 and TRBJ2-7; TRBD1 aligns across 10 bases. The sequence was obtained from a woman aged 50 to 60 with acute or convalescent COVID-19. The sequencing sample was made of peripheral blood. CDR3 loop: CATSRPRDRGNYEQYF. The CDR3 DNA follows: TGTGCCACCAGCAGACCCCGGGACAGGGGCAACTACGAGCAGTACTTC.